This T cell receptor beta chain was sequenced during a study of CD8 T cells in ankylosing spondylitis (dated by TCRdb to about 2017). Regarding the complete study: T cell receptor beta repertoires were profiled in healthy donors and ankylosing spondylitis patients so that disease-linked TCR variants could be found. Peripheral blood samples were taken, and synovial fluid was additionally collected from ankylosing spondylitis patients. The full study cohort was made up of roughly 25 ankylosing spondylitis patients and more than 90 healthy donors. Paper-wide results and their limitations: Blood from ankylosing spondylitis patients appeared to be characterized by a TCR beta motif composed of about eight highly homologous amino acid variants. In peripheral blood, the disease-linked clones were found at relatively low frequencies and had a CD8+ phenotype. Some TCR beta motif variants had previously been reported in synovial fluid and blood of reactive arthritis patients, which suggested common disease-initiation mechanisms. The disease-linked clones were reported to be significantly enriched in matched synovial fluid samples from ankylosing spondylitis patients.

The CDR1 and CDR2 encoded by the germline V gene are SGHRS and YFSETQ. V is shortened by 0 bases, J by 0 bases, and the region joining them spans 10 bases. The CDR3 measures 15 amino acids from cysteine to phenylalanine. The CDR3 DNA has 45 bases and is translated from base 1. Sequencing used an Illumina HiSeq 2500. TCR beta libraries were prepared by quantitative 5'-RACE with molecular barcodes. Per the original workflow: Disease-linked TCR variants were identified with a new computational method built on a probabilistic model of VDJ rearrangement. TCRdb redid the processing of the public reads, applying fastp at Q25 and MiXCR, and retained in-frame beta chains. Every CDR3 protein is listed once, alongside the most common genes and DNA of its rows. These V and J calls originate from TCRdb's pipeline instead of the authors' own analysis. A total of just under 350,000 distinct CDR3 sequences appear in this sample, about 15% of them only once. The ten top clones hold 0.9% to 1.2% of the sample.

Worth noting for this clonotype: Its antigen remains unidentified. No clone much larger than this one lies a single base away; base qualities are absent.

The specimen was blood, either unsorted or a sorted T cell fraction (not recorded which). The V and J segments used are TRBV5-1 and TRBJ2-7, with TRBD2 perhaps the D gene, on 5 matching bases. The sequence derives from a male donor with ankylosing spondylitis or in good health (not recorded which). The CDR3 region: CASSLAGLSSYEQYF. The sequenced DNA is TGCGCCAGCAGCTTGGCCGGACTCAGCTCCTACGAGCAGTACTTC.